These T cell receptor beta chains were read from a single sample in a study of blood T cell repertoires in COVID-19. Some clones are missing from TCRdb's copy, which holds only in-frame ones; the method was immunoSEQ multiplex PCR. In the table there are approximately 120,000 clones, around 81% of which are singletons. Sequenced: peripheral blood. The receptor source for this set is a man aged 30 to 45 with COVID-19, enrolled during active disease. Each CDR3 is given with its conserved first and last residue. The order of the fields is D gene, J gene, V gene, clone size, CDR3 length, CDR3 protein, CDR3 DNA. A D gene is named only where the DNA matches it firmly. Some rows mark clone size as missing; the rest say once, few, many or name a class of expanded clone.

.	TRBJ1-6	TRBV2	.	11	CASSLNSPLHF	TGTGCCAGCAGTCTCAATTCACCCCTCCACTTT
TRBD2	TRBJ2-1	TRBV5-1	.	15	CASSNPGLAGAEQFF	TGCGCCAGCTCTAACCCGGGACTAGCGGGAGCTGAGCAGTTCTTC
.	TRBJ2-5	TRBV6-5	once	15	CASSYSRQNQETQYF	TGTGCCAGCAGTTACTCGAGGCAGAATCAAGAGACCCAGTACTTC
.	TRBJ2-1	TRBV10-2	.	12	CASRGLADEQFF	TGCGCCAGCAGGGGACTCGCGGATGAGCAGTTCTTC
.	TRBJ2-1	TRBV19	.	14	CARVRDSIPNEQFF	TGTGCCAGGGTACGGGACTCCATCCCCAATGAGCAGTTCTTC
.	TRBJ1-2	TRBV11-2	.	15	CASSLGQGLIYGYTF	TGTGCCAGCAGCCTGGGGCAGGGCCTGATATATGGCTACACCTTC
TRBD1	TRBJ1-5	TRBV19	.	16	CASRDRQGLGHQPQHF	TGTGCCAGTAGGGACAGACAGGGCCTGGGTCATCAGCCCCAGCATTTT
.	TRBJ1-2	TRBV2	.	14	CASSAPGNWRGYTF	TGTGCCAGCAGTGCCCCAGGGAATTGGAGAGGCTACACCTTC
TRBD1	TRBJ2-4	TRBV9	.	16	CASSVYPDRGQNIQYF	TGTGCCAGCAGCGTATATCCGGACAGGGGCCAAAACATTCAGTACTTC
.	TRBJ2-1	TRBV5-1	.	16	CASSLGTSPSNNEQFF	TGCGCCAGCAGCTTGGGGACTTCCCCCTCTAACAATGAGCAGTTCTTC
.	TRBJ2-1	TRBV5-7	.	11	CASSAHSEQFF	TGTGCCAGCAGCGCCCACAGTGAGCAGTTCTTC
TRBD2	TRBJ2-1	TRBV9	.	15	CASSESGAGNNEQFF	TGTGCCAGCAGCGAGAGCGGGGCAGGCAACAATGAGCAGTTCTTC
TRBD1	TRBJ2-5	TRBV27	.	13	CASRVGGGETQYF	TGTGCCAGCAGGGTAGGGGGCGGCGAGACCCAGTACTTC
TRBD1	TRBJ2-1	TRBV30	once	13	CAGAGGSYNEQFF	TGTGCCGGCGCAGGGGGATCCTACAATGAGCAGTTCTTC